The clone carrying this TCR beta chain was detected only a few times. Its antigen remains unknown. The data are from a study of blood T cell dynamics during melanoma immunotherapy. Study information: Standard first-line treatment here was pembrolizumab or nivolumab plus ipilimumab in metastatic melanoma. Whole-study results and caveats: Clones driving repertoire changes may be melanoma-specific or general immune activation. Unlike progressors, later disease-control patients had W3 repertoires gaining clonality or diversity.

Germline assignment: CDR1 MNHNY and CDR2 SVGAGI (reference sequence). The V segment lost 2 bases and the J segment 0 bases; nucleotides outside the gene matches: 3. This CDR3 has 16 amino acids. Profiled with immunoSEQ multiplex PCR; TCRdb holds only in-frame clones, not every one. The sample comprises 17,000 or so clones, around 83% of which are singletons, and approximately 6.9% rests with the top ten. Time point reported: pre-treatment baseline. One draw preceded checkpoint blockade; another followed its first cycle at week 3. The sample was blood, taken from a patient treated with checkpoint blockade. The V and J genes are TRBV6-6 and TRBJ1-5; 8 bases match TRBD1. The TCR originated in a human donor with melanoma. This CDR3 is CASSYGQGNSNQPQHF. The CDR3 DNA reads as TGTGCCAGCAGTTACGGACAGGGCAATAGCAATCAGCCCCAGCATTTT.